This entry features one T cell receptor beta chain sequence. Antigen unknown. This sample is part of a study of T cell responses to AZD1222 COVID-19 vaccine. Study-level points and caveats: Baseline testing showed seropositivity in only a handful of AZD1222 recipients. A rise in Spike-specific TCR breadth and depth followed two AZD1222 doses. Females outnumbered males among donors, who were mostly white British; clonal diversity was possibly underestimated. Only after the peak T cell response were repertoires sampled.

The CDR3 covers 14 residues. CDR1 MGHDK and CDR2 SYGVNS come from the germline V gene. Trimming took off 5 bases at V and 6 bases at J, with 11 bases between the two ends. Generated by immunoSEQ multiplex PCR, the TCRdb table keeps only in-frame clones and is missing some. The sample includes some 140,000 clones, almost 85% of them seen just once. Sequences were derived from peripheral blood, sampled 28 days after the second dose of the MenACWY control vaccine. The clonotype originates from an adult who received the MenACWY meningococcal vaccine as a control. This chain uses TRBV25-1 with TRBJ1-6, with D unclear. CDR3 residues: CASSPSLGNSPLHF. The CDR3 DNA reads TGTGCCAGCAGTCCCAGCCTGGGTAATTCACCCCTCCACTTT.